This TCR beta chain originates from a study of cytomegalovirus exposure and HLA in healthy donors. Study as a whole: Drawn from HLA-typed donors, tens of millions of unique TCRs were held in an early data release. Study findings and constraints: It was 150 to 200 TCR beta chains that were listed as cytomegalovirus-associated.

Regarding this clone: The antigen remains undetermined.

Use of 60 Vbeta and 13 Jbeta primers characterized the PCR. Study processing details: Approximately 80 million unique TCR beta chains, roughly 11 million of them shared, were counted by a later analysis. Here immunoSEQ multiplex PCR was the method, and the copy in TCRdb shows in-frame clones only, minus some. The V and J calls and the clone size are those of that table, but D and trimming were determined from the DNA. The sample has roughly 120,000 clones; roughly two thirds are singletons. Sequencing input: PBMCs. The sequence came from a man aged 25-45 years in good health and CMV-seropositive.

Here the CDR3 reads CSVEFGVETSGRLVETQYF. The DNA of the CDR3 is TGCAGCGTTGAATTCGGAGTTGAGACTAGCGGGAGGTTGGTGGAGACCCAGTACTTC. This chain uses TRBV29-1 with TRBJ2-5; 13 positions agree with TRBD2. Per germline, CDR1 SQVTM and CDR2 ANQGSEA. The CDR3 runs 19 residues. V shed 2 bases and J 5 bases; nucleotides not matched to a gene: 17.